This T cell receptor beta chain stems from a study of CD4 T cells in relation to SARS-CoV-2 and coronaviruses. For the study at large: The HLA restriction of the shared crossreactive spike epitopes was mapped.

The table came from immunoSEQ multiplex PCR; TCRdb's copy has only in-frame clones and leaves some out. The repertoire consists of 30,000 to 45,000 clones, with approximately 88% occurring once and the leading ten covering less than 10%. Naive and memory CD4+ T cells came from enriched cryopreserved PBMCs. The receptor comes from an adult with COVID-19. Specimen: memory CD4+ T cells from PBMCs.

In nucleotides, the CDR3 is TGTGCCAGCAGCGGGGCCGGATTTAATGAAAAACTGTTTTTT. Protein: CASSGAGFNEKLFF. The chain employs TRBV27 and TRBJ1-4; maybe TRBD1 (5 bases). The germline V and J ends were trimmed by 6 bases and 4 bases, with 12 bases remaining between them. The CDR3 loop spans 14 amino acids. Per the germline V gene, CDR1 is MNHEY and CDR2 is SMNVEV (reference sequence).